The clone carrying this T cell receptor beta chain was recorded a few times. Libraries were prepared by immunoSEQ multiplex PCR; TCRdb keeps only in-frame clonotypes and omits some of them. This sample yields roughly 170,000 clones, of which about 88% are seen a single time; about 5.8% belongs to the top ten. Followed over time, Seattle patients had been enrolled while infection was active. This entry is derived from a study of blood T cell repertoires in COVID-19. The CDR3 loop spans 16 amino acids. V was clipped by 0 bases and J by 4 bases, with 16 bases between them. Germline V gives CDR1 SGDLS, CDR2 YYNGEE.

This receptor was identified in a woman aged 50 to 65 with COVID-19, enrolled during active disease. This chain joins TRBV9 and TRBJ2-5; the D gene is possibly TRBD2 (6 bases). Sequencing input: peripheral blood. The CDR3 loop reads CASSVEGLARGETQYF. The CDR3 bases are TGTGCCAGCAGCGTAGAGGGTCTAGCGCGGGGAGAGACCCAGTACTTC. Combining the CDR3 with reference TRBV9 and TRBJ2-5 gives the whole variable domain DSGVTQTPKHLITATGQRVTLRCSPRSGDLSVYWYQQSLDQGLQFLIQYYNGEERAKGNILERFSAQQFPDLHSELNLSSLELGDSALYFCASSVEGLARGETQYFGPGTRLLVL.